The source of this TCR beta chain is a study of Graves' ophthalmopathy and Graves' hyperthyroidism. The wider study: The authors defined stable hyperthyroidism as no ophthalmopathy within 18 months of follow-up.

This clonotype has more than one count but fewer than ten. The target antigen is unknown. For repertoire sequencing, the TCR beta CDR3 regions were amplified from RNA transcripts. HTBI primers primed a first-round RT-PCR, and a second-round multiplex PCR followed. TCRdb processed the multiplex PCR reads anew with MiXCR; each CDR3 protein has one entry. This table holds over a million distinct CDR3 sequences, about 38% found once. Trimming pared 1 base from V and 3 bases from J, leaving 9 bases between. Germline V gene lookup returns CDR1 MGHDK and CDR2 SYGVNS. The CDR3 extends over 14 amino acids. Whole-study findings and limits: Predictions made by the model for ophthalmopathy progression reached approximately 71% sensitivity and approximately 72% specificity.

Material: peripheral blood or thyroid tissue (not recorded which). V usage is TRBV25-1 and J usage is TRBJ1-1; TRBD1 is a possible D gene (6 bases). The sequence derives from an adult man with Graves' hyperthyroidism. The CDR3 region is CASSESRQDTEAFF. The CDR3, as DNA: TGTGCCAGCAGTGAATCTCGACAGGACACTGAAGCTTTCTTT. The whole variable domain, remainder taken from reference TRBV25-1 and TRBJ1-1, is EADIYQTPRYLVIGTGKKITLECSQTMGHDKMYWYQQDPGMELHLIHYSYGVNSTEKGDLSSESTVSRIRTEHFPLTLESARPSHTSQYLCASSESRQDTEAFFGQGTRLTVV.